The TCR beta chain described here comes from a study of T cells in Graves' hyperthyroidism and ophthalmopathy. Amplified TCR beta CDR3 regions came from RNA transcripts. HTBI primers were the set used in a first-round RT-PCR of the TCR CDR3. In TCRdb, the multiplex PCR reads were re-called with MiXCR into one record per CDR3 protein. The table shows more than 350,000 distinct CDR3 sequences, with roughly 15% occurring only once. This clonotype was seen a handful of times. The sample was blood. This receptor was identified in a woman between 55 and 75 years old with Graves' ophthalmopathy.

CDR3 in DNA: TGTGCCAGCGGATGGGGTTCCGGCACCGGGGAGCTGTTTTTT. This encodes CASGWGSGTGELFF. The rearrangement links TRBV7-3 to TRBJ2-2; D remains ambiguous. Germline values: CDR1 SGHTA, CDR2 FQGTGA. Trimming took 8 bases from V and 4 from J, leaving 14 bases between them. This CDR3 contains 14 residues. The complete variable domain, with remaining parts taken from reference TRBV7-3 and TRBJ2-2, reads GAGVSQTPSNKVTEKGKYVELRCDPISGHTALYWYRQSLGQGPEFLIYFQGTGAADDSGLPNDRFFAVRPEGSVSTLKIQRTERGDSAVYLCASGWGSGTGELFFGEGSRLTVL.